A selection of T cell receptor beta chains follows, all from one sample in a study of read filtering for tumor transcriptome and immune sequencing. TCRdb passed the reads through MiXCR, listing each CDR3 protein once. Among 50,000 or so distinct CDR3 sequences listed, more than 9% were seen once. Sequencing used a population of CD138-negative cells sorted from bone marrow. The receptors come from a donor aged 40 or older with multiple myeloma. CDR3s include the opening cysteine and the closing phenylalanine or tryptophan. A D gene is named only where the DNA matches it firmly. Not all rows give a size; the values are once, few, many and, for expanded clones, a class.

j_call clone_size d_call v_call cdr3_nt cdr3_aa
TRBJ2-5 . . TRBV3-1 TGTGCCAGCAGCGACTTTACCTCAAAGAAATGGAGGGAGACCCAGTGGTTC CASSDFTSKKWRETQWF
TRBJ1-1 many . TRBV12-3/TRBV12-4 TGTGCCAGCAGTTCCCGGCGCACCATGAACACTGAAGCTTTCTTT CASSSRRTMNTEAFF
TRBJ1-2 many TRBD1 TRBV12-3/TRBV12-4 TGTGCCAGCAGTACCGGGACAGGGGGTTCCTATGGCTACACCTTC CASSTGTGGSYGYTF
TRBJ2-5 few TRBD1 TRBV28 TGTGCCAGCAGCTTGACAGGGAAAGAGACCCAGTACTTC CASSLTGKETQYF
TRBJ2-1 many . TRBV18 TGTGCCAGCTCACTGGAAAAGGAGCAGTTCTTC CASSLEKEQFF
TRBJ1-2 many . TRBV2 TGTGCCACCGAAAACAGGGAGGGGGATGGCTACACCTTC CATENREGDGYTF
TRBJ2-5 many . TRBV7-2 TGTGCCAGCAGCTACCCCCGGACGTCCGCAGAAGAGACCCAGTACTTC CASSYPRTSAEETQYF
TRBJ2-1 many TRBD2 TRBV6-5 TGTGCCAGCAGTTACTTCGGTAGCGGGGGGGCTTACAATGAGCAGTTCTTC CASSYFGSGGAYNEQFF
TRBJ1-1 many TRBD1 TRBV7-9 TGTGCCAGCAGACAAGGGACAGGACCAGCTTTCTTT CASRQGTGPAFF
TRBJ1-1 many . TRBV10-3 TGTGCCATCAGTGACGGGGGAACTAACACTGAAGCTTTCTTT CAISDGGTNTEAFF
TRBJ2-5 many . TRBV2 TGTGCCAGCAGTGAACGGATGTCCAAAGAGACCCAGTACTTC CASSERMSKETQYF
TRBJ2-1 many TRBD1 TRBV7-9 TGTGCCAGCAGCCAGCAGGGGGTAATTGTCTACAATGAGCAGTTCTTC CASSQQGVIVYNEQFF
TRBJ2-5 many TRBD1 TRBV5-5 TGTGCCAGCAGGACAGGGGATCCCCAAGAGACCCAGTACTTC CASRTGDPQETQYF
TRBJ1-5 many . TRBV6-1 TGTGCCAGCAGAGGTCCGTATAGCAATCAGCCCCAGCATTTT CASRGPYSNQPQHF
TRBJ2-5 many . TRBV27 TGTGCCAGCAGTTTATCTTTAGGGTATCTCAGAAAGGAGGCAGGGGAGACCCAGTACTTC CASSLSLGYLRKEAGETQYF
TRBJ1-4 many TRBD1 TRBV12-3/TRBV12-4 TGTGCCAGCAGCTCGGGACAGGGGGTGTTTTTT CASSSGQGVFF
TRBJ2-7 many . TRBV20-1 TGCAGTGCTAGATCACAAGGAAACTACGAGCAGTACTTC CSARSQGNYEQYF
TRBJ2-2 . . TRBV29-1 TGCAGCGTGGACACCCTGGGCACCGGGGAGCTGTTTTTT CSVDTLGTGELFF
TRBJ2-5 many . TRBV20-1 TGCAGTGCTAGAGAAGGACCGTGGCAAGAGACCCAGTACTTC CSAREGPWQETQYF
TRBJ2-7 many TRBD1 TRBV6-5 TGTGCCAGCAGTCCCACCGGGACAGGGAACTACGAGCAGTACTTC CASSPTGTGNYEQYF
TRBJ1-5 many . TRBV12-3/TRBV12-4 TGTGCCAGCACCCTCTACGGCGGGGGCGATAATCAGCCCCAGCATTTT CASTLYGGGDNQPQHF
TRBJ1-1 many TRBD1 TRBV29-1 TGCAGAGGAGACAGGGGAAGGAACACTGAAGCTTTCTTT CRGDRGRNTEAFF
TRBJ1-2 many . TRBV15 TGTGCCACCAGCAGAGATGGGTTCGGGGGGAGCTATGGCTACACCTTC CATSRDGFGGSYGYTF
TRBJ2-5 . . TRBV20-1 TGCAGTGCTAGAGAGTCACAGGGCGGGGGAGAGACCCAGTACTTC CSARESQGGGETQYF
TRBJ2-2 . TRBD2 TRBV4-1 TGCGCCAGCAGCTCACCGACTAGCGGTGGGACCGGGGAGCTGCTTTTT CASSSPTSGGTGELLF